The source of this T cell receptor beta chain is a study of blood T cell repertoires in COVID-19. Study at large: PBMCs, B-cell-depleted T cells, or T cells were the source of the cDNA or gDNA that made up the material.

Only in-frame clones appear in the TCRdb table, and some are missing; sequencing was by immunoSEQ multiplex PCR. The sample has about 270,000 clones, around 91% seen once. Germline values: CDR1 SQVTM, CDR2 ANQGSEA. The CDR3 spans 13 residues. Trimming stripped 5 bases from V and 7 bases from J, with 14 bases between. Only one count was recorded for this clone. The TCR originated in a woman aged 18-30 years who had recovered from COVID-19. The chain couples TRBV29-1 to TRBJ2-2, with D uncertain. What was sequenced was PBMCs or T cells enriched from blood (not recorded which). The CDR3 loop is CSVQAVPRGELFF. CDR3 nucleotide sequence: TGCAGCGTTCAGGCAGTTCCACGCGGGGAGCTGTTTTTT.